Listed below are T cell receptor beta chains from one sample, sequenced in a study of monozygotic twins with inflammatory bowel disease. For each CDR3 protein, TCRdb gives one entry from its re-call of the 5' RACE reads, without DNA. Listed are about 160,000 distinct CDR3 sequences; roughly 7.4% falls within the top ten. The specimen was blood. The origin of the receptors is a human donor with ulcerative colitis or Crohn's disease, or a healthy co-twin of an affected twin (not recorded which). Both conserved end residues are part of each CDR3.

V gene,J gene,CDR3 protein
TRBV12-3/TRBV12-4,TRBJ2-7,CASSLNDSEQYF
TRBV5-4,TRBJ2-2,CASSLDLAGGIGELFF
TRBV20-1,TRBJ1-1,CRVTGAGEEAFF
TRBV18,TRBJ1-6,CASSPDRASNSPLHF
TRBV4-3,TRBJ2-3,CASSHTWTSASTDTQYF
TRBV7-2,TRBJ2-1,CASSLAAGRGIHNEQFF
TRBV18,TRBJ1-1,CASSRKTGTTEAFF
TRBV29-1,TRBJ1-2,CSVEGRTGENYGYTF
TRBV20-1,TRBJ2-5,CSASPTSGGRKSETQYF
TRBV7-9,TRBJ2-7,CASRGLLSYEQYF
TRBV10-3,TRBJ2-1,CAISEATSPAEQFF
TRBV7-2,TRBJ2-2,CASSLAGGYTGELFF
TRBV30,TRBJ2-3,CAWGWASDTQYF
TRBV12-3/TRBV12-4,TRBJ2-1,CASSHRGDEQFF
TRBV6-5,TRBJ2-1,CASSAGPQQFF
TRBV7-2,TRBJ2-1,CASSLLAGGYNEQFF
TRBV28,TRBJ1-1,CASNPPDRGSEAFF
TRBV28,TRBJ2-7,CASSFYGYEQYF
TRBV2,TRBJ2-7,CASSGQSYEQYF
TRBV10-1,TRBJ2-1,CANRDHSYNEQFF
TRBV2,TRBJ1-6,CASRGQSSGNSPLHF
TRBV7-2,TRBJ2-7,CASSRPDRGREQYF
TRBV5-1,TRBJ2-5,CASSLLGQGDQETQYF
TRBV5-1,TRBJ2-5,CASSLPSGFVETQYF
TRBV29-1,TRBJ2-7,CSVSDRGRREQYF